Below, 19 T cell receptor beta chains from the same sample are listed, as sequenced in a study of shared clonotypes between healthy human individuals. CD45RO negativity and positive selection for CCR7 defined naive CD8 cells, a population that excluded terminally differentiated effector memory CD45RA+ cells. Produced via immunoSEQ multiplex PCR; TCRdb's table is partial and in-frame only. This sample carries about 2.1 million clones, just under 95% of them seen once, and the ten largest clones take about 1.7%. Sequences were obtained from naive CD8+ T cells from PBMCs. Every receptor here comes from a man aged 18 to 29 in good health. Some clones in this sample may be carry-over from other donors' samples.

The chain joins TRBV28 to TRBJ1-4, with D maybe TRBD1 (5 bases). Germline V lookup: CDR1 MDHEN, CDR2 SYDVKM. This CDR3 is 16 amino acids long. Trimming removed 2 bases from V and 7 bases from J, with 17 bases in between. CDR3: CASSLGYGGGVEKLFF. The DNA for the CDR3 is TGTGCCAGCAGTTTAGGGTACGGGGGAGGAGTTGAAAAACTGTTTTTT.

This chain joins TRBV4-1 and TRBJ2-7, with 9 positions matching TRBD2. CDR1 and CDR2 from the germline V gene are MGHRA and YSYEKL. The CDR3 runs 16 residues. After removal of 4 bases from V and 3 bases from J, the junction contained 10 bases not matched to a gene. The CDR3 DNA sequence: TGCGCCAGCAGCCCCCGAGAGGGACTAGCAATCTACGAGCAGTACTTC. As protein: CASSPREGLAIYEQYF.

V is TRBV13 and J is TRBJ2-2; D not certain. This CDR3 is built from 16 residues. Germline assignment: CDR1 PRHDT and CDR2 FYEKMQ (reference sequence). Trimming left V 2 bases short and J 0 bases short, with 10 bases between. The chain's CDR3 is CASSLINFANTGELFF. The CDR3 DNA is TGTGCCAGCAGCTTAATTAACTTCGCGAACACCGGGGAGCTGTTTTTT.

The chain has TRBV11-2 and TRBJ1-2, with TRBD1 identical over 7 bases. This CDR3 is built from 15 residues. Unmatched junction bases numbered 13, after V lost 5 bases and J lost 7 bases. Germline loops: CDR1 SGHAT, CDR2 FQNNGV. The CDR3 sequence is CASSKTIGTDLGYTF. CDR3 DNA: TGTGCCAGCAGCAAGACTATCGGGACAGATCTTGGCTACACCTTC.

This chain uses TRBV28 with TRBJ1-5; no clear D gene. V dropped 5 bases and J dropped 6 bases, with 23 bases sitting between them. CDR3 length: 17 amino acids. Germline CDR1 reads MDHEN; CDR2 reads SYDVKM. In DNA, the CDR3 is TGTGCCAGCAGTCCTCCGGGTTTGGAGGGTTCGGGTCAGCCCCAGCATTTT. As protein: CASSPPGLEGSGQPQHF.

The chain is built from TRBV7-9 and TRBJ1-3, with D maybe TRBD1 (6 bases). Between the trimmed V and J ends, which lost 5 bases and 8 bases, there was a span of 19 bases. The CDR3 contains 15 residues. Germline V gene lookup returns CDR1 SEHNR and CDR2 FQNEAQ (reference sequence). For the CDR3, the DNA is TGTGCCAGCAGCGAAGACAGGTTAATGCAACACACCATATATTTT. This gives the protein CASSEDRLMQHTIYF.

The gene calls are TRBV6-4 and TRBJ2-7; 9 positions agree with TRBD2. CDR1 is MRHNA and CDR2 is SNTAGT in the germline V gene. After removal of 3 bases from V and 0 bases from J, the junction contained 3 bases not matched to a gene. This CDR3 contains 15 residues. The CDR3 is CASSEEAGGSYEQYF. The CDR3 DNA follows: TGTGCCAGCAGTGAGGAAGCGGGAGGCTCCTACGAGCAGTACTTC.

The V call is TRBV10-2, the J call TRBJ2-7; 9 nucleotides match TRBD2. V was clipped by 2 bases and J by 4 bases; unmatched bases: 12. Germline loops: CDR1 WSHSY, CDR2 SAAADI. The CDR3 sequence is 17 residues long. The CDR3 spells CASSEPSSTSGFYEQYF. In DNA form, the CDR3 reads TGCGCCAGCAGTGAGCCCAGTTCGACTAGCGGATTTTACGAGCAGTACTTC.

The chain is built from TRBV28 and TRBJ2-7; TRBD1 matches at 8 bases. This CDR3 has 14 amino acids. Per germline, CDR1 MDHEN and CDR2 SYDVKM. Unmatched junction bases numbered 6, after V lost 7 bases and J lost 1 base. The CDR3 DNA follows: TGTGCCAGCACTAAAACAGGGGGATCCTACGAGCAGTACTTC. This gives the protein CASTKTGGSYEQYF.

The gene calls are TRBV7-8 and TRBJ2-1, with TRBD1 matching over 7 bases. Trimming removed 5 bases from V and 6 bases from J; junction bases left unmatched: 13. The CDR3 extends over 16 amino acids. Germline-derived CDR1 and CDR2 are SGHVS and FQNEAQ. CDR3 nucleotide sequence: TGTGCCAGCAGCCAGGGGGTGGGAGATCCCCTCAATGAGCAGTTCTTC. Its translation: CASSQGVGDPLNEQFF.

The rearrangement links TRBV4-3 to TRBJ1-2; TRBD1 might be the D (5 bases). The CDR3 loop spans 14 amino acids. V was shortened by 0 bases and J by 6 bases, with 11 bases between the two germline ends. In germline, CDR1 is LGHNA, CDR2 YSLEER. The DNA for the CDR3 is TGCGCCAGCAGCCAAGATCGGGGACTGGATGGCTACACCTTC. As protein: CASSQDRGLDGYTF.

The chain recombines TRBV7-8 with TRBJ2-1; TRBD2 matches at 9 bases. The trim removed 7 bases at V and 8 bases at J, leaving 15 bases unmatched. The germline V gene has CDR1 SGHVS and CDR2 FQNEAQ. This CDR3 is built from 16 residues. CDR3 in DNA: TGTGCCAGCAATAAGCGGGAGGACGGACAATCGGATGAGCAGTTCTTC. It is translated as CASNKREDGQSDEQFF.

J is TRBJ1-2 and V is TRBV4-1; no clear D. CDR3 length equals 16 residues. V was pared by 0 bases and J by 2 bases, with 13 bases between. CDR1 is MGHRA, CDR2 YSYEKL, per germline. The CDR3 bases are TGCGCCAGCAGCCAAGACTTGGCGGCCTCCAACTATGGCTACACCTTC. Protein: CASSQDLAASNYGYTF.

Turning to this clone: Other DNA sequences in this specimen translate into the identical CDR3. V gene TRBV9 combines with J gene TRBJ2-1; TRBD2 matches at 11 bases. V shed 3 bases and J 1 base; nucleotides not matched to a gene: 3. This CDR3 comprises 16 residues. Germline values: CDR1 SGDLS, CDR2 YYNGEE. CDR3 amino acids: CASSGTSGPSYNEQFF. The DNA of the CDR3 is TGTGCCAGCAGCGGGACTAGCGGGCCTTCCTACAATGAGCAGTTCTTC.

The V gene is TRBV2, the J gene TRBJ1-2; D unresolved. Per the germline V gene, CDR1 is SNHLY and CDR2 is FYNNEI. Trimming took off 1 base at V and 4 bases at J, with 13 bases between the two ends. This CDR3 comprises 15 residues. CDR3 protein: CASSEGRSWGYGYTF. CDR3 coding DNA: TGTGCCAGCAGTGAAGGTCGGAGCTGGGGCTATGGCTACACCTTC.

The chain combines TRBV7-3 with TRBJ1-1; D is undetermined. Germline V gene lookup returns CDR1 SGHTA and CDR2 FQGTGA. The CDR3 has 14 residues. Between the trimmed V and J ends, which lost 5 bases and 3 bases, there was a span of 13 bases. The chain's CDR3 is CASSPGSRYTEAFF. The CDR3 DNA is TGTGCCAGCAGCCCGGGCTCGAGGTACACTGAAGCTTTCTTT.

The CDR3 bases are TGTGCCAGCAGCTTATCTCTCTCCTACGAGCAGTACTTC. Its translation: CASSLSLSYEQYF. This chain joins TRBV11-2 and TRBJ2-5; D is unclear. The J call is in doubt because the DNA end fits TRBJ2-7 better. Germline CDR1 reads SGHAT; CDR2 reads FQNNGV. The CDR3 has 13 amino acids.

In this sample, this clone turned up once. The chain joins TRBV28 to TRBJ1-2; D not resolved. The germline V gene has CDR1 MDHEN and CDR2 SYDVKM. The V and J ends lost 3 bases and 4 bases respectively, with 12 bases between them. The CDR3 has 14 residues. The CDR3 protein is CASSFSGLVYGYTF. CDR3 coding DNA: TGTGCCAGCAGTTTTTCGGGGTTGGTCTATGGCTACACCTTC.

This clone was found once. The V gene is TRBV7-8, the J gene TRBJ1-4; weak D call: TRBD1 (6 bases). The CDR3 extends over 15 amino acids. From germline, CDR1 is SGHVS and CDR2 FQNEAQ. V lost 1 base, J lost 7 bases, and 13 bases lay in between. The CDR3 DNA reads TGTGCCAGCAGCTTAGGGGCAGGGGAAAGTGAAAAACTGTTTTTT. It specifies CASSLGAGESEKLFF.